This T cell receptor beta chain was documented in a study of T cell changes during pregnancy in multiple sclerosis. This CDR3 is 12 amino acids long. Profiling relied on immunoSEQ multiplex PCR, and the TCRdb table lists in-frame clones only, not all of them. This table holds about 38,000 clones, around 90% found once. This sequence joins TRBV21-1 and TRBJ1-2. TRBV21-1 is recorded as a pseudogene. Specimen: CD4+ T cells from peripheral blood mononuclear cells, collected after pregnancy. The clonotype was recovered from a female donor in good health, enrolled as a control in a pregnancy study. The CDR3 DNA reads TGTGCCGCCACGGGATACCTCTATGGCTACACCTTC. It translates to CAATGYLYGYTF.